This T cell receptor beta chain was documented in a study of T cell changes during pregnancy in multiple sclerosis (dated by TCRdb to between 2018 and 2021). Broadly, across the study: The study examined how the T cell repertoire changed over the course of pregnancy in women with multiple sclerosis.

Preparation of the library involved the immunoSEQ multiplex PCR assay. TCRdb stores this immuneACCESS table with in-frame sequences only. Part of the clones is absent; in the studies checked, under half of the shortfall reflects unresolved V genes, and no reason is known for the rest. Across this sample there are around 110,000 clones, with under 95% seen only once. Clones ranked in the top ten supply 1.5% to 2% of the sample. Comment on this clone: The target of this receptor is not known. No qualities accompany the bases; no much larger clone lies one base away.

The CDR3 contains 17 residues, cysteine and phenylalanine counted. CDR3 DNA only is kept here, 51 bases in frame from base 1. Trimming takes 4 bases from V and 0 bases from J, and the germline ends sit 18 bases apart. CDR1 and CDR2, looked up from the germline V gene, are SGHRS and YFSETQ. The sequencing here drew on peripheral blood, taken before pregnancy. The sequence joins TRBV5-1 to TRBJ2-3, and perhaps TRBD2 as D gene, on 6 matching bases. This TCR was sampled from a female donor with multiple sclerosis, enrolled in a pregnancy study. For the CDR3, the sequence is CASSAGSSEPSTDTQYF. The bases read TGCGCCAGCAGCGCCGGATCTAGCGAACCTAGCACAGATACGCAGTATTTT. The reference TRBV5-1 and TRBJ2-3 proteins fill in what lies around the CDR3, so the full variable domain reads KAGVTQTPRYLIKTRGQQVTLSCSPISGHRSVSWYQQTPGQGLQFLFEYFSETQRNKGNFPGRFSGRQFSNSRSEMNVSTLELGDSALYLCASSAGSSEPSTDTQYFGPGTRLTVL.